Detailed here is one TCR beta chain. The antigen remains undetermined. Other nucleotide sequences in the sample specify the same CDR3. This record belongs to a study of shared clonotypes between healthy human individuals. Across the study: Donor composition was a couple of women and three men, aged 18 to 49. Study-wide points: Among four donors, approximately 5% of naive CD4 clonotypes were found in common.

Replicate PCRs run on sorted subsets employed approximately 0.2 ug DNA, tens of thousands of T cell genomes. Using immunoSEQ multiplex PCR, the repertoire was profiled, and TCRdb retains in-frame clones only, with some absent. The repertoire consists of 2 million to 2.5 million clones, with approximately 93% occurring once and the leading ten covering 0.3% to 0.4%. CD45RA-negative memory and CD45RA+ naive subsets were split from the CD4+ cells. After removal of 2 bases from V and 6 bases from J, the junction contained 2 bases not matched to a gene. The CDR3 runs 14 residues. The germline CDR1 and CDR2 sequences are SGDLS and YYNGEE.

This sequence originates from a man aged 18 to 29 in good health. Some clones in this sample may be carry-over from other donors' samples. The rearrangement joins TRBV9 to TRBJ1-5, with 10 nucleotides matching TRBD1. Sample: naive CD4+ T cells from PBMCs. The subset here: CD45RA+ positively selected. The CDR3 sequence: CASSVGQGSQPQHF. CDR3 DNA: TGTGCCAGCAGCGTGGGACAGGGGAGTCAGCCCCAGCATTTT.